Below are 18 T cell receptor beta chains sequenced from a single sample in a study of blood T cell repertoires in COVID-19. Data came from immunoSEQ multiplex PCR; TCRdb stores just in-frame clones and leaves some out. The table has 150,000 to 200,000 clones, under 85% seen once. The sample consisted of peripheral blood. All receptors come from a woman aged 65 to 85 with COVID-19, enrolled during active disease.

The chain is built from TRBV19 and TRBJ1-1; no firm D call. This CDR3 has 12 residues. V was trimmed by 4 bases and J by 5 bases, leaving 8 bases between them. CDR1 is LNHDA and CDR2 is SQIVND in the germline V gene (reference sequence). The CDR3 nucleotides are TGTGCCAGTAGTACCAGAGGAACTGAAGCTTTCTTT. It encodes CASSTRGTEAFF.

J is TRBJ2-1 and V is TRBV7-9; a weak D match, TRBD2 (5 bases). V lost 5 bases and J lost 2, with 13 bases in between. Germline lookup yields CDR1 SEHNR and CDR2 FQNEAQ (reference sequence). This CDR3 contains 15 residues. The CDR3 DNA is TGTGCCAGCAGCCCCCTGGGCGGGCCCTACAATGAGCAGTTCTTC. Its translation: CASSPLGGPYNEQFF.

The rearrangement joins TRBV13 to TRBJ1-1, with D unresolved. Between the trimmed V and J ends, which lost 10 bases and 0 bases, there was a span of 9 bases. Per the germline V gene, CDR1 is PRHDT and CDR2 is FYEKMQ (reference sequence). The CDR3 runs 12 residues. CDR3 nucleotides: TGTGCCACTTCTCGGGTGAACACTGAAGCTTTCTTT. Amino acid sequence: CATSRVNTEAFF.

As DNA, the CDR3 is TGTGCCAGCAGCTTAGCGGGACAGGGGGCTGGCGGCTACACCTTC. It encodes CASSLAGQGAGGYTF. The chain uses TRBV7-9 and TRBJ1-2; 12 bases agree with TRBD1. This CDR3 is 15 amino acids long. J was trimmed by 8 bases and V by 0 bases; bases with no gene match: 4. From germline, CDR1 is SEHNR and CDR2 FQNEAQ (reference sequence).

V gene TRBV9 combines with J gene TRBJ2-5; the match to TRBD1 covers 12 bases. The CDR3 is 16 amino acids. With 4 bases clipped from V and 5 bases from J, the junction kept 9 bases outside the gene matches. Per germline, CDR1 SGDLS and CDR2 YYNGEE. CDR3 in DNA: TGTGCCAGCAGCCCCCAAGGGACAGGGGGCTGGGAGACCCAGTACTTC. Its translation is CASSPQGTGGWETQYF.

This sequence joins TRBV7-9 and TRBJ1-4; a weak D match, TRBD1 (5 bases). Trimming took 2 bases from V and 8 from J, leaving 18 bases between them. Per the germline V gene, CDR1 is SEHNR and CDR2 is FQNEAQ (reference sequence). This CDR3 has 16 residues. The CDR3 nucleotides are TGTGCCAGCAGCTTATGGGGCCAGGGTAAAAGGGAAAAACTGTTTTTT. This gives the protein CASSLWGQGKREKLFF.

The chain employs TRBV7-2 and TRBJ2-3, with a weak D call TRBD2 (6 bases). The CDR3 has 14 residues. Per the germline V gene, CDR1 is SGHTA and CDR2 is FQGNSA. V lost 11 bases and J lost 0, with 15 bases in between. CDR3 region: CASLAGTSTDTQYF. CDR3 bases: TGTGCCTCTTTGGCGGGAACAAGCACAGATACGCAGTATTTT.

The chain combines TRBV5-4 with TRBJ2-7, with D tentatively TRBD1 (6 bases). Germline CDR1 is SGHNT and CDR2 is YYREEE (reference sequence). Trimming took 1 base from V and 3 from J, leaving 11 bases between them. The CDR3 consists of 14 residues. CDR3 loop: CASSLFGQSYEQYF. The CDR3 DNA sequence: TGTGCCAGCAGCTTGTTCGGACAGAGCTACGAGCAGTACTTC.

The rearrangement links TRBV30 to TRBJ2-1; D perhaps matches TRBD2 (6 bases). This CDR3 has 17 residues. V was cut by 0 bases and J by 5 bases, with 20 bases left in between. Germline loops: CDR1 GTSNPN, CDR2 SVGIG (reference sequence). CDR3 nucleotide sequence: TGTGCCTGGAGTGTATGGTCGTGGGGGGATGGGGACAATGAGCAGTTCTTC. Translating it yields CAWSVWSWGDGDNEQFF.

The chain combines TRBV30 with TRBJ1-2; 11 positions match TRBD1. Germline V gene lookup returns CDR1 GTSNPN and CDR2 SVGIG (reference sequence). Trimming removed 2 bases from V and 6 bases from J; junction bases left unmatched: 5. CDR3 length: 14 residues. The CDR3 sequence is CAWSSDRGLDGYTF. DNA for the CDR3: TGTGCCTGGAGTTCGGACAGGGGGCTGGATGGCTACACCTTC.

V usage is TRBV18 and J usage is TRBJ2-3, with D maybe TRBD1 (6 bases). The length of the CDR3 is 18 residues. Germline values: CDR1 KGHSH, CDR2 LQKENI. V was trimmed by 2 bases and J by 2 bases, leaving 20 bases between them. For the CDR3, the DNA is TGTGCCAGCTCACCAAACCGACAGGATGGGGGCCTCACAGATACGCAGTATTTT. It yields the protein CASSPNRQDGGLTDTQYF.

This clone was recorded only once. V and J are TRBV28 and TRBJ1-5; TRBD1 matches 10 bases. Germline V gene data show CDR1 as MDHEN and CDR2 as SYDVKM. This CDR3 has 16 residues. The ends lost 6 bases at V and 2 bases at J; junction bases unmatched: 7. CDR3 amino acids: CASRSPGTGGNQPQHF. In nucleotides, the CDR3 is TGTGCCAGCAGAAGTCCCGGGACAGGGGGCAATCAGCCCCAGCATTTT.

The rearrangement joins TRBV7-9 to TRBJ2-6; D is undetermined. Per the germline V gene, CDR1 is SEHNR and CDR2 is FQNEAQ (reference sequence). V lost 5 bases and J lost 0, with 11 bases in between. There are 16 residues in the CDR3. CDR3 amino acids: CASSLIVFSGANVLTF. Written as DNA, the CDR3 is TGTGCCAGCAGCCTGATAGTTTTCTCTGGGGCCAACGTCCTGACTTTC.

The DNA for the CDR3 is TGTGCCAGCAGTTACTCGACGAGCGGGACCAGGCCGGAGACCCAGTACTTC. Translated, it gives CASSYSTSGTRPETQYF. The V call is TRBV6-2 or TRBV6-3, the J call TRBJ2-5; 7 bases agree with TRBD2. Germline trimming cut 0 bases from V and 5 bases from J; bases unmatched to any gene: 12. The CDR3 consists of 17 residues. CDR1 MNHEY and CDR2 SVGEGT come from the germline V gene.

For the CDR3, the DNA is TGTGCCAGCAGCTTAAGGGGGGGACTAGCGGGAGGTTCCTACAATGAGCAGTTCTTC. Residues: CASSLRGGLAGGSYNEQFF. The chain employs TRBV7-2 and TRBJ2-1; 15 bases map to TRBD2. CDR1 SGHTA and CDR2 FQGNSA come from the germline V gene. This CDR3 region has 19 residues. V trimming: 2 bases; J trimming: 1 base; junction bases outside the gene matches: 6. The whole variable domain, filled in from reference TRBV7-2 and TRBJ2-1, reads GAGVSQSPSNKVTEKGKDVELRCDPISGHTALYWYRQSLGQGLEFLIYFQGNSAPDKSGLPSDRFSAERTGGSVSTLTIQRTQQEDSAVYLCASSLRGGLAGGSYNEQFFGPGTRLTVL.

The chain joins TRBV6-2 or TRBV6-3 to TRBJ2-7; TRBD2 is a possible D gene (5 bases). This CDR3 has 15 residues. Germline CDR1 is MNHEY and CDR2 is SVGEGT. Trimming pared 4 bases from V and 3 bases from J, leaving 16 bases between. The CDR3 region has the DNA TGTGCCAGCAGTTTAGACCGACTATCGCGCTACGAGCAGTACTTC. Residues: CASSLDRLSRYEQYF.

This sequence joins TRBV4-1 and TRBJ1-6, with TRBD1 identical over 9 bases. Germline V gene sequence: CDR1 MGHRA, CDR2 YSYEKL. The CDR3 is made up of 15 amino acids. V dropped 4 bases and J dropped 8; count of bases not matched to a gene: 6. The CDR3 protein is CASSPGTGWDSPLHF. CDR3 nucleotides: TGCGCCAGCAGCCCAGGGACAGGGTGGGATTCACCCCTCCACTTT.

The chain carries TRBV15 and TRBJ2-1; a weak D match, TRBD1 (6 bases). Trimming removed 3 bases from V and 7 bases from J, with 19 bases in between. The germline gives CDR1 LNHNV, CDR2 YYDKDF (reference sequence). The CDR3 totals 16 residues. The CDR3 spells CATSSERQGMTNEQFF. The CDR3 DNA reads TGTGCCACCAGCAGCGAAAGGCAGGGGATGACGAATGAGCAGTTCTTC.